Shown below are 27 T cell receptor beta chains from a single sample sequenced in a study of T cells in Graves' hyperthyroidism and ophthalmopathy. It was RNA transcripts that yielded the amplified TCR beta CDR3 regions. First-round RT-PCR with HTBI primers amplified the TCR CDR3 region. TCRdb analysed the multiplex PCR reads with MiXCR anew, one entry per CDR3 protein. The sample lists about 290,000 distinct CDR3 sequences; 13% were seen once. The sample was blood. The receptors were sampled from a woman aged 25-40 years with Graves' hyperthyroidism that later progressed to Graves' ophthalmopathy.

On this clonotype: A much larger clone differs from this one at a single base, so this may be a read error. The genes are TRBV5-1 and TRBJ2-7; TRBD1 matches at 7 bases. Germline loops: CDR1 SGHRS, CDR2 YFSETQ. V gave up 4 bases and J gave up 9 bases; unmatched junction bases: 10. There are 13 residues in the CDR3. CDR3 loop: CASSTETGRGQYF. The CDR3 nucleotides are TGCGCCAGCAGCACCGAGACAGGGCGCGGGCAGTACTTC.

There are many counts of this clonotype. The CDR3 loop is CSARDGKGYTF. The DNA for the CDR3 is TGCAGTGCTAGAGACGGAAAAGGCTACACCTTC. The rearrangement links TRBV20-1 to TRBJ1-2; no firm D call. This CDR3 has 11 residues. The V and J ends lost 0 bases and 8 bases respectively, with 7 bases between them. From germline, CDR1 is DFQATT and CDR2 SNEGSKA (reference sequence).

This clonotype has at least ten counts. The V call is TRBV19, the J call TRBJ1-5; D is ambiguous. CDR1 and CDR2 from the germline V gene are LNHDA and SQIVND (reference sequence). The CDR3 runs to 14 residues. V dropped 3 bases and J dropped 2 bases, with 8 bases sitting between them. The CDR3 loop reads CASSIIDGNQPQHF. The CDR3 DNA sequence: TGTGCCAGTAGTATCATTGATGGCAATCAGCCCCAGCATTTT.

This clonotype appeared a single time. For the CDR3, the DNA is TGTGCCAGCAGATCTGCTCCCCCGGAATCTGGCTACACCTTC. Translation: CASRSAPPESGYTF. The V gene is TRBV28, the J gene TRBJ1-2; D gene uncertain. Germline assignment: CDR1 MDHEN and CDR2 SYDVKM. V lost 6 bases and J 7 bases, leaving 18 bases between the germline ends. The CDR3 spans 14 residues.

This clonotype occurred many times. The CDR3 loop reads CASRGLAGAKPSYEQYF. CDR3 bases: TGTGCCAGCAGGGGACTAGCGGGAGCGAAGCCCTCGTACGAGCAGTACTTC. This chain connects TRBV7-2 to TRBJ2-7, with 14 bases aligning to TRBD2. The CDR3 spans 17 residues. Germline CDR1 reads SGHTA; CDR2 reads FQGNSA. V was pared by 6 bases and J by 4 bases, with 11 bases of the junction left unmatched.

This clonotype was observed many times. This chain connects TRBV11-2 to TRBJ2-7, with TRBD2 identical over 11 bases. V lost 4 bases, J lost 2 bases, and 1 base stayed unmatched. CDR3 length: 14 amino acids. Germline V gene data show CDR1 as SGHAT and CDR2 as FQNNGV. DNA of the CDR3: TGTGCCAGCAGCTCGACTAGCGGGGCCTACGAGCAGTACTTC. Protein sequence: CASSSTSGAYEQYF.

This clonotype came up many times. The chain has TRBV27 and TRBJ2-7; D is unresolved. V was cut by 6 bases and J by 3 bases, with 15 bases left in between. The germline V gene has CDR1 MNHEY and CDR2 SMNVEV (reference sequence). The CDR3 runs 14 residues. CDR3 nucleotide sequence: TGTGCCAGCAGCCCCGGGCAGCTCAGCTACGAGCAGTACTTC. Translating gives CASSPGQLSYEQYF.

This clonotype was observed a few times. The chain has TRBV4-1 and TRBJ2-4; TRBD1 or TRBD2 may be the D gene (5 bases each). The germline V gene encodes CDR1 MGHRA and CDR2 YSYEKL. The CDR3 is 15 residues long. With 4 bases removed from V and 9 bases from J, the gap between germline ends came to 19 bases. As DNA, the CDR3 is TGCGCCAGCAGCCTAGACCTATTGAGGGGTGCCATTCAGTACTTC. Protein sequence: CASSLDLLRGAIQYF.

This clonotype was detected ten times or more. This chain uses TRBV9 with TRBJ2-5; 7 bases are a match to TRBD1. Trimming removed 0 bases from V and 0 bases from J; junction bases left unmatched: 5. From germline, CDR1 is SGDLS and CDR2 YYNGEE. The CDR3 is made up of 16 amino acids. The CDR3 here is CASSVAGTAYQETQYF. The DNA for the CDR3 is TGTGCCAGCAGCGTAGCCGGGACAGCGTACCAAGAGACCCAGTACTTC.

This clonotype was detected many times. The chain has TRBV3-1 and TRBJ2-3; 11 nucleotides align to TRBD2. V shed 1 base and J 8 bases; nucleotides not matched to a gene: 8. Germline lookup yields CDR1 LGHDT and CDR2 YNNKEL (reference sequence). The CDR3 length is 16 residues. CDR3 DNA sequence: TGTGCCAGCAGCCAAGCTACTAGCGGGAGATTTGGTACGCAGTATTTT. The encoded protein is CASSQATSGRFGTQYF.

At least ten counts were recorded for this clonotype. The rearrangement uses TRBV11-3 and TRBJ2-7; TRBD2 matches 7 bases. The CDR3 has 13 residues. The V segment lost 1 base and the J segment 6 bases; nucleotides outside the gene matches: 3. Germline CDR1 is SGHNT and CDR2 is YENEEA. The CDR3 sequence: CASSLGLAGEQYF. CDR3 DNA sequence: TGTGCCAGCAGCTTAGGACTAGCCGGCGAGCAGTACTTC.

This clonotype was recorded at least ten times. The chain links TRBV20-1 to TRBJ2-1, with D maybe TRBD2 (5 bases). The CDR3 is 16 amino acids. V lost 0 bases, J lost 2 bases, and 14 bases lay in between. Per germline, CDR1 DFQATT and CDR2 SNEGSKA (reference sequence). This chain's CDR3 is CSARDGRAATYNEQFF. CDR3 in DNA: TGCAGTGCTAGAGATGGGCGAGCGGCTACCTACAATGAGCAGTTCTTC.

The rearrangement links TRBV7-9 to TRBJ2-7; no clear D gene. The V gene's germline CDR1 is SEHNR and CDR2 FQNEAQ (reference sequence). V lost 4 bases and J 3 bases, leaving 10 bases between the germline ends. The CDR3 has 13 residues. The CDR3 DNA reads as TGTGCCAGCAGCTCCAGAACAGACTACGAGCAGTACTTC. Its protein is CASSSRTDYEQYF.

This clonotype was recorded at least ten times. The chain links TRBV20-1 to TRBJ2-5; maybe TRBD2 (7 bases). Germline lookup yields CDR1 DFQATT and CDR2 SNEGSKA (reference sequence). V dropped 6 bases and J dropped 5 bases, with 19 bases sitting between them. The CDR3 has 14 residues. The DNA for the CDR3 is TGCAGTGCCTTTTCGCTAGGGGGAGGGGAGACCCAGTACTTC. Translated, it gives CSAFSLGGGETQYF.

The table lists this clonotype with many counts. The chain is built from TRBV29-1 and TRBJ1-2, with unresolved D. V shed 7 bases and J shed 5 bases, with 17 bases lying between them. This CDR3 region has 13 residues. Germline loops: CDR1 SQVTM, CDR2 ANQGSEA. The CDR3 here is CSADSTENYGYTF. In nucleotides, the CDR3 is TGCAGCGCCGATTCGACGGAGAATTATGGCTACACCTTC.

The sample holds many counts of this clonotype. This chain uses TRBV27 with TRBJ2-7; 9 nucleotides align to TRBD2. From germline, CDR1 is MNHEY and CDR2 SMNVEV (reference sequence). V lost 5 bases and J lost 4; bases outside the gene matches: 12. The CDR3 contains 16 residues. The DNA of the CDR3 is TGTGCCAGCAGTCCCCTCCTAGCGGGAAAGAGGTACGAGCAGTACTTC. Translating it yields CASSPLLAGKRYEQYF.

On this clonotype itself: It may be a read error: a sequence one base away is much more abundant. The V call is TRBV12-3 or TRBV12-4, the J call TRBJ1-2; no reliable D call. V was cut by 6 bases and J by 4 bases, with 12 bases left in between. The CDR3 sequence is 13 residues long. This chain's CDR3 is CASSLSRFYGYTF. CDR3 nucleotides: TGTGCCAGCAGCCTGTCGAGATTCTATGGCTACACCTTC.

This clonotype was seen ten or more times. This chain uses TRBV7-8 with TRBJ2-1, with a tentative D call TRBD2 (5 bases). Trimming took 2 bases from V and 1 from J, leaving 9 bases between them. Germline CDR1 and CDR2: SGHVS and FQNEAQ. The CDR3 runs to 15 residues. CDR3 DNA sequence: TGTGCCAGCAGCTTATCGACGGGATCCTACAATGAGCAGTTCTTC. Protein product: CASSLSTGSYNEQFF. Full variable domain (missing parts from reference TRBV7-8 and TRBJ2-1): GAGVSQSPRYKVAKRGQDVALRCDPISGHVSLFWYQQALGQGPEFLTYFQNEAQLDKSGLPSDRFFAERPEGSVSTLKIQRTQQEDSAVYLCASSLSTGSYNEQFFGPGTRLTVL.

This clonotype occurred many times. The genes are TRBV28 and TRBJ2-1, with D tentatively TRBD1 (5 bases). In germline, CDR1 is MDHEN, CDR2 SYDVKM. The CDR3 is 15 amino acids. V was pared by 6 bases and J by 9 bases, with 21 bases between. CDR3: CASSLISTGLGEQFF. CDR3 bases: TGTGCCAGCAGCCTCATCTCAACAGGCCTAGGTGAGCAGTTCTTC. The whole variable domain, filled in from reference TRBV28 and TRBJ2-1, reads DVKVTQSSRYLVKRTGEKVFLECVQDMDHENMFWYRQDPGLGLRLIYFSYDVKMKEKGDIPEGYSVSREKKERFSLILESASTNQTSMYLCASSLISTGLGEQFFGPGTRLTVL.

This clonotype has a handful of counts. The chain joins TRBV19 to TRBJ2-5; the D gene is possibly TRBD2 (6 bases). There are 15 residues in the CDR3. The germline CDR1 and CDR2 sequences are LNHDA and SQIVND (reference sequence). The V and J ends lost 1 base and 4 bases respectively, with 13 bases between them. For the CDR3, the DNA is TGTGCCAGTAGTATAGGAGCGGGTGGCGGAGAGACCCAGTACTTC. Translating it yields CASSIGAGGGETQYF.

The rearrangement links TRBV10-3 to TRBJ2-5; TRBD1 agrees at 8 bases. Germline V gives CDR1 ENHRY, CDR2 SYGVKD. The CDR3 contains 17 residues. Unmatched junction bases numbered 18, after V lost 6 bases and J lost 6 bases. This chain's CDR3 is CAIRQGTGGPGGKTQYF. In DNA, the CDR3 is TGTGCCATCAGGCAAGGGACAGGCGGGCCTGGGGGAAAGACCCAGTACTTC.

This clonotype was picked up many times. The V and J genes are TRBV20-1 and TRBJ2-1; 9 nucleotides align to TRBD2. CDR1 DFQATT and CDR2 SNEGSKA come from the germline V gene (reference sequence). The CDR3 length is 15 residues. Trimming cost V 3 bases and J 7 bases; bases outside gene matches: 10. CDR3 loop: CSARGSSGMDNEQFF. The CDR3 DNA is TGCAGTGCTAGGGGGTCTAGCGGGATGGATAATGAGCAGTTCTTC.

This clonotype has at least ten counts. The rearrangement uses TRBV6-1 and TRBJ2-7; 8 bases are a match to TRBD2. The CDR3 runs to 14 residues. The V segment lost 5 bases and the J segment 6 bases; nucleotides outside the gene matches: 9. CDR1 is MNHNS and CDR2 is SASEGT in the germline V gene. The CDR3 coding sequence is TGTGCCAGCAGTCCAGCGGGAGATCCCTCCGAGCAGTACTTC. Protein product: CASSPAGDPSEQYF.

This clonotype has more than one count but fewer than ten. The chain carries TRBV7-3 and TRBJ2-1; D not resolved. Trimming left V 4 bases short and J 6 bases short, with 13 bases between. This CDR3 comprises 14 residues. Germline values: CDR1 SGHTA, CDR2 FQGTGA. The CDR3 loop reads CASSYDGSANEQFF. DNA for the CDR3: TGTGCCAGCAGCTACGACGGTTCGGCCAATGAGCAGTTCTTC. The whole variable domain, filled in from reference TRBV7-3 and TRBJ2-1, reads GAGVSQTPSNKVTEKGKYVELRCDPISGHTALYWYRQSLGQGPEFLIYFQGTGAADDSGLPNDRFFAVRPEGSVSTLKIQRTERGDSAVYLCASSYDGSANEQFFGPGTRLTVL.

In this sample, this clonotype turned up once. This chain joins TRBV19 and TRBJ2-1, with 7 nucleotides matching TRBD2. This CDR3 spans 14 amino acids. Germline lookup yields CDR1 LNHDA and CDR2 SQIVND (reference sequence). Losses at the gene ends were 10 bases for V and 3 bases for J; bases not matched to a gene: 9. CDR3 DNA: TGTGCCACCAGCGCCGGGACTAACTACAATGAGCAGTTCTTC. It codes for CATSAGTNYNEQFF. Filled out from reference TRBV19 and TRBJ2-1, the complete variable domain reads DGGITQSPKYLFRKEGQNVTLSCEQNLNHDAMYWYRQDPGQGLRLIYYSQIVNDFQKGDIAEGYSVSREKKESFPLTVTSAQKNPTAFYLCATSAGTNYNEQFFGPGTRLTVL.

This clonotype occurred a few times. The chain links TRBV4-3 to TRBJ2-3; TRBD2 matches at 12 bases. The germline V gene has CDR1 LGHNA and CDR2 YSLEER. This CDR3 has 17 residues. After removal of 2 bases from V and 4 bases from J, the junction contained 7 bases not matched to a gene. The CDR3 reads CASSQTPLAGGPDTQYF. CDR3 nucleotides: TGCGCCAGCAGCCAAACTCCTCTAGCGGGAGGGCCAGATACGCAGTATTTT.

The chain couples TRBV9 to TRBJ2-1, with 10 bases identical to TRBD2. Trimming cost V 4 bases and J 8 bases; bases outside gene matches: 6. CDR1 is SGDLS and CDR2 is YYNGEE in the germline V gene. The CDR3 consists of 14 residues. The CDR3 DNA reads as TGTGCCAGCAGCCCTAGCGGGGGTGGCTATGAGCAGTTCTTC. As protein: CASSPSGGGYEQFF. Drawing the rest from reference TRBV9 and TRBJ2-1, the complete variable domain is DSGVTQTPKHLITATGQRVTLRCSPRSGDLSVYWYQQSLDQGLQFLIQYYNGEERAKGNILERFSAQQFPDLHSELNLSSLELGDSALYFCASSPSGGGYEQFFGPGTRLTVL.